The rows below give T cell receptor beta chains drawn from one sample of a study of response to subunit inactivated influenza vaccine. Using its own MiXCR run on the RT-PCR reads, TCRdb lists one record per CDR3 protein. This table has around 650,000 distinct CDR3 sequences, 15% to 17% appearing once. Sequencing used PBMCs from blood, obtained 12 days after vaccination. Every receptor here comes from a man aged 50 or older who received an inactivated influenza vaccine. Each CDR3 is given without its conserved first and last residue.

V | CDR3
TRBV5-6 | ASRSMSVDEQY
TRBV7-9 | ASSSIAGASSYNEQF
TRBV20-1 | SARFQAGYT
TRBV4-1 | ASSSETVPYEQY
TRBV15 | ATSIGTGLGAQY
TRBV5-6 | ASSFVSGTGELF
TRBV2 | ASSSGTSGHNEQF
TRBV6-1 | ASSDRWPYEQY
TRBV12-3/TRBV12-4 | ASTVTGESYEQY
TRBV30 | AWNQRLDTEAF
TRBV6-2/TRBV6-3 | ASSYPGRGWQETQY
TRBV7-9 | ASSSKPGLAGVEQF
TRBV19 | ASSPRPAGTDTQY
TRBV30 | AWSVLRTGQLYEQY
TRBV20-1 | SAGTGTLGSYEQY
TRBV6-1 | ASRTGTSGSDEQF
TRBV2 | ASSVRDSLNIQY
TRBV6-1 | ASRLAGVLYNEQF
TRBV14 | ASRSGRGYEQY
TRBV20-1 | SARELRETQY
TRBV6-5 | ASSYWTGGTDTQY
TRBV6-1 | ASRTSFRVTDTQY
TRBV10-3 | AIRENRKNTEAF
TRBV29-1 | SVGRSTSGSTQETQY
TRBV3-1 | ARGPTGQYEQY
TRBV2 | ASSEYSGVGEQF
TRBV20-1 | SASMTGGGTEAF
TRBV7-2 | ATEGAGVYNEQF
TRBV7-9 | ATDSYGYT
TRBV20-1 | SARTGFGYEGYGYT
TRBV20-1 | SAVDPGAGPKNIQY
TRBV6-4 | ASSAGQGPGYT
TRBV20-1 | SARAPTNTEAF
TRBV12-3/TRBV12-4 | ASRHRGGYT
TRBV11-3 | ASSPGDTEREELF
TRBV29-1 | SSLGADYYT
TRBV18 | ASSPYDRVVEQY
TRBV4-2 | ASSVLASGGNEQF
TRBV6-1 | ASSADFNEQF
TRBV20-1 | SAERQGVFGEQY
TRBV30 | AWSRDRSSGGELF